This TCR beta chain comes out of a study of blood T cell repertoires in COVID-19. TCRdb keeps only in-frame clones here, not all; method: immunoSEQ multiplex PCR. Of 250,000 to 350,000 clones in the sample, approximately 90% were seen once. The CDR3 spans 17 residues. V lost 1 base and J lost 2; bases outside the gene matches: 10. Germline V gene lookup returns CDR1 MGHDK and CDR2 SYGVNS. The chain recombines TRBV25-1 with TRBJ2-7; 8 nucleotides agree with TRBD2. The sample taken for sequencing was PBMCs or T cells enriched from blood (not recorded which). This receptor was obtained from a woman in her 30s who had recovered from COVID-19. DNA of the CDR3: TGTGCCAGCAGTGAATTCCGGGAACTAGCGGCGACCTACGAGCAGTACTTC. Protein: CASSEFRELAATYEQYF.